Included here is one T cell receptor beta chain sequence, with context. These data are taken from a study of technical replicates of blood from four donors. There are 16 residues in the CDR3. The V end was cut by 3 bases, the J end by 4 bases, with 22 bases between. CDR1 is SQVTM and CDR2 is ANQGSEA in the germline V gene. Generated by immunoSEQ multiplex PCR, the TCRdb table keeps only in-frame clones and is missing some. The data hold about 83,000 clones, with 75% to 95% observed a single time. The J gene is TRBJ2-7, the V gene TRBV29-1; tentative D call: TRBD2 (5 bases). Sequencing used T cells isolated from PBMCs. The sequence came from a human donor in good health. CDR3 sequence (DNA): TGCAGCGTTGAGATTTTGGGAGCGAAGCTCCGATACGAGCAGTACTTC. Its protein is CSVEILGAKLRYEQYF.